The clone carrying this TCR beta chain was seen a few times. Germline V CDR1 and CDR2: SNHLY, FYNNEI. Trimming took 10 bases from V and 0 from J, leaving 7 bases between them. The CDR3 totals 13 residues. This sample is drawn from a study of T-cell reconstitution after alpha-beta-depleted transplantation in children. The TCRbeta library was prepared with unique molecular identifiers. Each CDR3 protein gets one entry after TCRdb re-called the PCR reads with MiXCR. The sample records some 840,000 distinct CDR3 sequences, 15% to 20% being singletons. The chain combines TRBV2 with TRBJ2-6; the D gene is possibly TRBD2 (5 bases). The clonotype was recovered from a male patient younger than 18 who had a stem cell transplant for acute lymphoblastic leukemia, so the T cells may come from the graft donor. The material was PBMCs, mostly from graft donor cells, obtained 360 days after TCRalphabeta/CD19-depleted stem cell transplant. Here the CDR3 reads CATAGSGANVLTF. CDR3 in DNA: TGTGCCACCGCGGGCTCTGGGGCCAACGTCCTGACTTTC.